These 12 T cell receptor beta chains share one sample of origin, sequenced in a study of T-cell memory formation after mild COVID-19 (dated by TCRdb to the early 2020s). Libraries came from 5' RACE. Data came from an Illumina NovaSeq 6000. The public reads were reprocessed in TCRdb via fastp at Q25 and MiXCR, keeping in-frame beta chains. CDR3 protein duplicates are merged, each entry listing the most common genes and DNA. In all, the sample holds about 320,000 distinct CDR3 sequences, and roughly an eighth of those were seen once. The ten biggest clones cover 21% of the sample. The sample comprised PBMCs or a T cell subset sorted from them (not recorded which). Source of these receptors: a young man who had mild COVID-19 (a few samples of this study predate the infection). The sample titles of this study are shuffled in the database, so cell type and time point are left out; the donor was told from shared clones.

Points on this clonotype: Sequence at one end of the junction differs from germline and may be a read error. The J gene is TRBJ2-1, the V gene TRBV7-9, with D perhaps TRBD1 (6 bases). The germline V gene has CDR1 SEHNR and CDR2 FQNEAQ (reference sequence). The CDR3 extends over 13 amino acids. Written as DNA, the CDR3 is TGTGCCAACAGCTTAGGGGGAGACAATGAGCAGTTCTTC. Its protein product is CANSLGGDNEQFF.

This clonotype was detected a few times. V gene TRBV4-1 combines with J gene TRBJ2-7; 12 bases are a match to TRBD1. Per the germline V gene, CDR1 is MGHRA and CDR2 is YSYEKL. The CDR3 covers 15 residues. The V segment lost 2 bases and the J segment 7 bases; nucleotides outside the gene matches: 6. CDR3 DNA sequence: TGCGCCAGCAGCCAACCGGGACAGGGGGCTCGAGAGCAGTACTTC. It yields the protein CASSQPGQGAREQYF.

This chain uses TRBV29-1 with TRBJ1-3, with D unclear. Trimming removed 1 base at V and 0 bases at J, with 7 bases between. Germline loops: CDR1 SQVTM, CDR2 ANQGSEA. CDR3 length: 14 amino acids. CDR3 in amino acids: CSVEGDSSGNTIYF. DNA for the CDR3: TGCAGCGTTGAAGGGGATAGCTCTGGAAACACCATATATTTT.

In this sample, this clonotype turned up a few times. The V and J genes are TRBV12-3 or TRBV12-4 and TRBJ1-2, with 8 bases identical to TRBD1. This CDR3 is built from 14 residues. The V gene end was trimmed by 6 bases and the J gene end by 8 bases; junction bases not matched to a gene: 11. The CDR3 DNA follows: TGTGCCAGCAGCTACAATAGGGCAGGGGGCGGCTACACCTTC. It codes for CASSYNRAGGGYTF.

This CDR3 reads CASSRRVGHYGYTF. The CDR3 DNA reads TGTGCCAGCAGCAGGAGGGTTGGGCACTATGGCTACACCTTC. The rearrangement joins TRBV5-8 to TRBJ1-2; D is undetermined. The CDR3 covers 14 residues. The V gene lost 4 bases and the J gene lost 3 bases, with 13 bases spanning the gap. The germline CDR1 and CDR2 sequences are SGHTS and YDEGEE.

The chain recombines TRBV20-1 with TRBJ2-5; 13 nucleotides line up with TRBD2. V shed 3 bases and J 7 bases; nucleotides not matched to a gene: 5. CDR1 is DFQATT, CDR2 SNEGSKA, per germline (reference sequence). The CDR3 is 14 residues long. CDR3 sequence reads: CSARTSGGQRTQYF. The CDR3 nucleotides read TGCAGTGCTAGGACTAGCGGGGGGCAGAGGACCCAGTACTTC.

CDR3 coding DNA: TGTGCCAGCAGTGACAGAGGAAGTGATTACAATGAGCAGTTCTTC. Protein product: CASSDRGSDYNEQFF. The V call is TRBV6-1, the J call TRBJ2-1; no clear D. Germline values: CDR1 MNHNS, CDR2 SASEGT. V was cut by 3 bases and J by 4 bases, with 13 bases left in between. The CDR3 is 15 residues long.

There are a few counts of this clonotype. The chain combines TRBV7-2 with TRBJ1-2, with unresolved D. Trimming took 0 bases from V and 3 from J, leaving 14 bases between them. Per the germline V gene, CDR1 is SGHTA and CDR2 is FQGNSA. CDR3 length: 16 amino acids. Here the CDR3 DNA reads TGTGCCAGCAGCTTAGCCAGCGATCAGTTCCACTATGGCTACACCTTC. Translated: CASSLASDQFHYGYTF.

The V and J genes are TRBV6-5 and TRBJ2-2; TRBD2 matches at 8 bases. Germline CDR1 MNHEY, CDR2 SVGAGI. Trimming at V came to 7 bases and at J to 7 bases, leaving 8 bases not matched to a gene. There are 14 residues in the CDR3. The CDR3 DNA sequence: TGTGCCAGCAAAGGGATAGCGGGGTTCGGGGAGCTGTTTTTT. Translating gives CASKGIAGFGELFF.

In its sample, this clonotype was seen a few times. V and J are TRBV4-2 and TRBJ2-2, with D perhaps TRBD2 (6 bases). V shed 0 bases and J shed 6 bases, with 14 bases lying between them. The CDR3 has 16 residues. CDR1 LGHNA and CDR2 YNFKEQ come from the germline V gene. The CDR3, as DNA: TGTGCCAGCAGCCAAGACCCTGGGACTCCCGCCGGGGAGCTGTTTTTT. This translates into CASSQDPGTPAGELFF.

This clonotype has a handful of counts. CDR3 in DNA: TGCGCCAGCAGTCACCTAGGACAGGACAGCTCCTACGAGCAGTACTTC. It is translated as CASSHLGQDSSYEQYF. V and J are TRBV23-1 and TRBJ2-7; 7 bases fit TRBD1. TRBV23-1 is an ORF, with its function uncertain. The length of the CDR3 is 16 residues. The trim removed 3 bases at V and 0 bases at J, leaving 8 bases unmatched.

The CDR3 coding sequence is TGCGCCAGCAGCCCCGTACCAATATCCGCGGGTAGCACAGATACGCAGTATTTT. It is translated as CASSPVPISAGSTDTQYF. The chain joins TRBV5-1 to TRBJ2-3, with D possibly TRBD2 on 5 matching bases. The V gene lost 4 bases and the J gene lost 0 bases, with 21 bases spanning the gap. The CDR3 contains 18 residues. Germline values: CDR1 SGHRS, CDR2 YFSETQ.